This T cell receptor (beta chain) was obtained from a study of molecular identifiers for immune sequencing clone quantification. The CDR3 loop spans 16 amino acids. With V trimmed by 8 bases and J by 0 bases, 6 bases remained unmatched. Preparation of the bulk TCR libraries relied on previously described methods and listed TCR primers. TCRdb re-called the PCR reads with MiXCR, one entry per CDR3 protein. The table has around 470,000 distinct CDR3 sequences, about 25% seen once. In this sample, this clonotype turned up a few times. V is TRBV5-3 and J is TRBJ2-1; 12 nucleotides match TRBD2. TRBV5-3 is treated as an ORF (open reading frame) with a function not yet certain. Sequencing input: naive CD8+ T cells from blood, with Jurkat cell RNA spiked in. The subset was: FACS-sorted CD8+CD4-CCR7+CD45RA+ naive T cells. The TCR was taken from a human donor in good health. Some libraries in this study had Jurkat cell RNA spiked in. CDR3: CASSTSGRLSYNEQFF. The CDR3 DNA sequence: TGTGCCAGCAGCACTAGCGGGAGGCTCTCCTACAATGAGCAGTTCTTC.